This TCR beta chain is drawn from a study of cytomegalovirus exposure and HLA in healthy donors (dated by TCRdb to the late 2010s). In terms of the full investigation: According to an earlier analysis of around 600 of the donors, about 179 million T cells yielded over 90 million unique TCR beta sequences and approximately 300 Gb of sequence data. In a later analysis, previously published TCR beta repertoires from fewer than 750 donors were re-analyzed and high-resolution HLA genotyping was added so that TCR occurrence patterns could be studied. A separate validation cohort of roughly 130 different subjects was used in addition to the roughly 720-subject first cohort. Donor age, sex, ethnicity and CMV serostatus were compiled together with the repertoire data. The study aimed to test whether signatures of past pathogen exposure could be identified by cataloging public T cell receptors. Among about 370 genotyped donors of the cohort, an average of approximately 240,000 unique TCR beta nucleotide sequences was sequenced per donor, of which about 18% were non-productive. Four or five DR-DQ haplotypes were handled as single units for association and clustering because linkage in the cohort was strong. To predict cytomegalovirus infection status, the study combined high-throughput TCR immunosequencing, statistical association of individual TCRs with disease status, and machine learning. The number of typed donors differed by locus: about 629-630 for A, B, C, DRB1 and DQB1; some 500 for DQA1; over 600 for DPA1; and around 490 for DPB1. The later analysis used no new phenotypic data to find candidate immune exposures, relying instead on TCR beta sequences and their occurrence across donors. All discovery cohort repertoires had been generated using a single sequencing platform. In a later genetic analysis, genome-wide SNP genotypes for 398 of the 666 donors were used, and that subset was treated as a discovery cohort. The study used immunosequencing to profile the T cell repertoires of some 600 subjects and linked those repertoires to cytomegalovirus serostatus. Both class I and class II loci were covered by HLA typing, at four-digit resolution. An earlier analysis of 587 of the donors applied high-throughput TCR beta sequencing to assess whether each TCR beta V gene segment acted as functional or pseudogenic. Of the roughly 410 genotyped donors, roughly 80% were placed in the genetic ancestry cluster associated with self-reported Caucasian donors. An early release that covered more than 550 HLA-typed donors contained around 300 gigabases of sequencing data and 65 million to 100 million unique TCR sequences. What the work shows at the level of the full study, not this receptor alone: Compared with the roughly 600-donor mean, donors in an Asian-associated ancestry cluster had fewer N-insertions in productive TCRs, according to a later genetic analysis. Immune exposure information for the cohort was limited to CMV serostatus. A later analysis found that most CMV-associated TCR beta chains appeared HLA-restricted, with HLA associations seemingly driven largely by CMV exposure. A further reported finding was that TCR beta sequences accurately predicted the HLA-A and HLA-B alleles for most subjects in the first cohort. In this cohort, only TCR beta chains were sequenced, and detectable features were limited by the absence of alpha or paired-chain data. A later genetic analysis associated a missense DCLRE1C variant with V-gene and J-gene trimming of TCR beta chains, and an independent cohort replicated the association. Correlated functional status among segregating V segments might reflect linkage disequilibrium, but an unknown experimental factor could not be ruled out. Three of the identified cytomegalovirus-associated TCR beta chains were confirmed in vitro to be specific for cytomegalovirus antigens. Broadly in line with IMGT annotations, most TCR beta V segments showed up in productive rearrangements about 90% or about 30% of the time in an earlier analysis of approximately 640 of the donors. A later analysis found that TCR association rates varied across HLA loci, with DRB1 alleles showing the most associated TCRs and HLA-C alleles the fewest. In a later analysis, HLA-associated TCR beta chains were found to be more clonally expanded and to have lower generation probabilities than equally common non-associated chains. Because the 87-base-pair reads could not distinguish some IMGT-functional V segments, including TRBV6-2 and TRBV6-3, those segments were excluded. In the study, approximately 160 TCR beta chains were listed as associated with cytomegalovirus. The classifier was reported to diagnose cytomegalovirus status with high specificity and sensitivity in both the original cohort and the validation cohort. At a false discovery rate of 0.05, a later analysis linked 15,000 to 20,000 TCR beta sequences to specific HLA alleles. Strong co-occurrence of HLA alleles, especially DR and DQ, made assigning TCR associations to individual alleles difficult. Sequencing depth was assumed to be roughly uniform across donors in the presence/absence analyses, though that assumption may not hold. In a later analysis, several top co-occurrence clusters were reported to appear linked to parvovirus B19, influenza, CMV and Epstein-Barr virus. Because HLA typing was missing for some donors at each locus, association tests included only the typed subset. The authors suggested that the approach could potentially be generalized to other disease states and immunological phenotypes. The earlier analysis of about 600 of the donors excluded fewer than 20 rarely observed V segments, including chromosome 9 orphons, because counts were too low. Most TCR sequences were seen in very few donors, while some public TCRs were found in many individuals. A cluster of highly shared sequence variants was judged likely to be a technical artifact of the sequencing pipeline.

Libraries were constructed by the immunoSEQ multiplex PCR assay. A mixture of 60 forward primers for TCR Vbeta segments and 13 reverse primers for TCR Jbeta segments was used in the multiplex PCR. Amplification of the CDR3 region of rearranged TCR beta genes was performed with a multiplex PCR assay on genomic DNA. On the Illumina HiSeq System, the amplified TCR beta libraries were sequenced as 87-base-pair reads. As for how the authors treated the data: In a later analysis, some 80 million unique TCR beta chains were counted across the 500 to 850 repertoires, and roughly 11 million of these chains were shared by at least two donors. Raw reads were error-corrected and collapsed into unique sequences with a nearest-neighbor algorithm that merged closely related sequences to remove PCR and sequencing errors. To assign V, D and J gene segments, CDR3 sequences were aligned to IMGT reference sequences. For a sequence to be retained, a match of at least six nucleotides was required to both a V gene segment and a J gene segment. Rearrangements were called productive when the CDR3 lacked stop codons and stayed in frame with V and J; all others were non-productive. CDR3 was defined by IMGT convention, running from the second conserved V-encoded cysteine to the conserved J-encoded phenylalanine. In an earlier analysis of approximately 590 of the donors, sequences lacking an unambiguous match to a single V gene segment were excluded. In an earlier analysis of around 600 of the donors, V segments were called functional above 56.7% productive rearrangements and were called segregating when the between-donor standard deviation exceeded 5%. A statistical classification framework was developed to diagnose cytomegalovirus status using the catalog of TCR beta chain sequences. In a later analysis, TCR nucleotide sequences were compared against IMGT/GENE-DB human TR gene sequences so that V and J genes could be assigned. The TCRdist pipeline was used in a later analysis to assign CDR3 sequences and most-parsimonious VDJ recombination scenarios. A later analysis defined each TCR beta chain by its CDR3 amino acid sequence plus V-gene family, and excluded reads lacking a unique V-gene family. A later analysis removed 592 highly shared, low-generation-probability nucleotide sequences to deal with suspected cross-contamination and a sequencing artifact. A later analysis calculated a clonal expansion index for each public chain from normalized within-repertoire ranks of inferred template counts. A later analysis computed generation probabilities with a VDJ recombination model fitted to out-of-frame rearrangements, and checked the results against IGoR. In a later analysis, hypergeometric tests were used to score TCR-TCR, TCR-HLA and TCR-CMV co-occurrence, with a repertoire-size bias correction applied to TCR pairs. In a later analysis, false discovery rates were estimated by permuting HLA or CMV assignments 20 times. In a later analysis, co-occurring TCRs were grouped using DBSCAN, with TCRdist sequence similarity added in when clustering inside HLA-allele-positive subsets. Repertoires with fewer than 30,000 or more than 120,000 public chains, plus five repertoires with anomalous nucleotide sharing, were excluded from co-occurrence clustering. TCRdb holds this immuneACCESS table with in-frame rearrangements only. Some clones are missing; in checked studies, unresolved V genes explain under half, and the rest has no known cause. V, J and clone size reflect that table, while D and trimming were determined from the DNA. The table for this sample lists 150,000 to 200,000 clones; more than 75% of them were counted only once. Approximately 0.39% of the sample rests with the top ten.

In total, 600 or so healthy bone marrow donors made up the cohort. At the time of sampling, every cohort member was nominally healthy, though immune exposures that went unrecorded were likely present. The donor tested CMV seropositive and was one of the 289 seropositive cohort members. Each donor provided a peripheral blood sample, and peripheral blood mononuclear cells were used for TCR beta sequencing. Genomic DNA extraction from the blood cell samples was performed with the Qiagen DNeasy Blood Extraction Kit. About this clone: This receptor's antigen is unknown. Nothing much larger sits one base from this clone, and base qualities are not available.

CDR1 and CDR2, looked up from the germline V gene (reference sequence), are MNHEY and SMNVEV. The junction shows trimming of 6 bases on V and 7 bases on J, and the gene matches do not reach 8 bases of it. The CDR3 runs 15 amino acids, cysteine and phenylalanine included. Just CDR3 DNA is preserved here, 45 bases in frame from base 1. The chain was built from TRBV27 and TRBJ2-2; TRBD1 matches 10 bases in the middle. Sequenced: PBMCs. This receptor was identified in a male donor in good health and CMV-seropositive. The nucleotide sequence is given as TGTGCCAGCAGCGCCCGACAGGGGGCTAGCGGGGAGCTGTTTTTT. Protein translation: CASSARQGASGELFF.